These T cell receptor beta chains were read from a single sample in a study of Ad26.COV2.S vaccination and SARS-CoV-2 variants. Here immunoSEQ multiplex PCR was the method, and the copy in TCRdb shows in-frame clones only, minus some. Of hundreds of thousands of clones in the sample, approximately 88% were seen once. The specimen comprised peripheral blood, sampled in a trial of Ad26.COV2.S vaccine versus placebo. These receptors were collected from a person between 18 and 60 years old who received the Ad26.COV2.S COVID-19 vaccine or a placebo. CDR3s leave out the opening cysteine and the closing phenylalanine or tryptophan. For some rows the clone size is stated as once, few or many, or as a class when expanded; others skip it.

TRBV5-1,.,ASSLDPGQVYNEQF
TRBV9,.,ASSKEGYGYT
TRBV9,.,ASNSGSPGTGELF
TRBV7-2,.,ASSSGHYEQY
TRBV6-5,.,ASSRSGVSQDTQY
TRBV29-1,.,SVGAGGSGNTIY
TRBV10-3,.,AISEVGQGEWGNQPQH
TRBV6-1,.,ASSGVGGRPRWGYEQY
TRBV3-1/TRBV3-2,.,ASSLGTYNEKLF
TRBV7-2,.,ASSLGQPDQPQH
TRBV10-3,.,AISEPGGPSKNIQY
TRBV10-3,once,AISPGQGIAVHGYT
TRBV7-2,.,ASSLITSGNIEQY
TRBV9,.,ASSVDGGAGASPLH
TRBV5-5,.,ASSLGGQSSGNTIY
TRBV9,once,ASSLLAGGLDEQF
TRBV25-1,.,ASSGSLGTVNIQY
TRBV6-1,.,ASSERLGNEQF
TRBV2,few,ASDRGLNYGYT
TRBV6-2/TRBV6-3,.,ASSYGLGNQPQH
TRBV7-3,.,ASSLRWDPPNNEQF
TRBV3-1/TRBV3-2,once,ASSRRGGGEQY
TRBV13,.,ASSSQGTRETQY
TRBV21-1,.,ASSKGDEKLF
TRBV5-1,.,ASSLAGPYSNQPQH
TRBV28,.,ASISGGAMNEQF
TRBV3-1/TRBV3-2,.,ASSQGGTSALH
TRBV9,.,ASSPGQGAYEQF
TRBV30,.,AWRAEETQY
TRBV7-6,.,ASSWGQTGANVLT
TRBV30,.,AWSRRVSGANVLT
TRBV5-6,.,ASSPRWGISNQPQH